Below are 3 T cell receptor beta chains sequenced from a single sample in a study of cytomegalovirus exposure and HLA in healthy donors. PCR used 60 Vbeta primers and 13 Jbeta primers. Assay: immunoSEQ multiplex PCR; the TCRdb copy retains only in-frame clones and omits some. The profile covers over 55,000 clones, with roughly 80% appearing a single time and over 1.5% taken by the ten largest. The sample consisted of PBMCs. The receptors originated from a man between 35 and 55 years old in good health and CMV-seronegative.

The gene calls are TRBV5-1 and TRBJ2-1; 8 bases match TRBD1. Germline-derived CDR1 and CDR2 are SGHRS and YFSETQ. The CDR3 is made up of 13 amino acids. Trimming removed 2 bases from V and 6 bases from J; junction bases left unmatched: 1. CDR3 sequence reads: CASSFTGGNEQFF. As DNA, the CDR3 is TGCGCCAGCAGCTTTACAGGGGGCAATGAGCAGTTCTTC.

The V and J genes are TRBV9 and TRBJ2-3; the match to TRBD1 covers 11 bases. The CDR3 has 14 residues. J gave up 4 bases and V 5 bases, and 3 bases lay outside the gene matches. Germline CDR1 reads SGDLS; CDR2 reads YYNGEE. The CDR3 DNA sequence: TGTGCCAGCAGTTTGGGACAGGGGGCAGATACGCAGTATTTT. Protein: CASSLGQGADTQYF.

This clone was seen a handful of times. The V gene is TRBV5-6, the J gene TRBJ1-1; weak D call: TRBD1 (5 bases). The CDR3 covers 12 residues. Per the germline V gene, CDR1 is SGHDT and CDR2 is YYEEEE. V gave up 8 bases and J gave up 5 bases, with 13 bases separating them. The CDR3: CASNLGGTEAFF. CDR3 sequence (DNA): TGTGCCAGTAACCTTGGGGGGACTGAAGCTTTCTTT.